This T cell receptor beta chain was retrieved from a study of early T cells in non-severe SARS-CoV-2 infection. Overall study: The input, bulk RNA from unsorted whole blood, was sequenced, and chains were unpaired. Points from the study as a whole: Anti-spike CD8 specificities were favored by VDJdb matching, whose results missed private and CD4 specificities.

Researchers tagged individual cDNA molecules with unique molecular identifiers. TCRdb reprocessed the 5' RACE reads with MiXCR, giving one entry per CDR3 protein. Among about 98,000 distinct CDR3 sequences, around an eighth were seen once, and the ten largest hold approximately 7.5%. The V end was cut by 4 bases, the J end by 9 bases, with 18 bases between. The V gene's germline CDR1 is DFQATT and CDR2 SNEGSKA (reference sequence). CDR3 length: 13 amino acids. The sample holds many counts of this clonotype. As yet, its antigen is unknown. Sequencing was performed on whole blood. This chain links TRBV20-1 with TRBJ2-5; tentatively, D is TRBD2 (5 bases). The receptor's source is an adult who was a healthcare worker with PCR-confirmed SARS-CoV-2 infection or an uninfected control (not recorded which). CDR3: CSAIVASPGAQYF. The CDR3 coding sequence is TGCAGTGCTATAGTGGCTAGCCCTGGGGCCCAGTACTTC.